This entry concerns a single T cell receptor (beta chain). This PCR relied on a set of 60 Vbeta primers and 13 Jbeta primers. Clones were sequenced by immunoSEQ multiplex PCR, and TCRdb holds only the in-frame ones, with some missing. The table has some 140,000 clones, roughly 74% seen once. This sample is part of a study of cytomegalovirus exposure and HLA in healthy donors. The CDR3 has 14 residues. Germline assignment: CDR1 MNHEY and CDR2 SVGAGI. V lost 0 bases, J lost 5 bases, and 10 bases lay in between. Healthy bone marrow donors made up the donors. The TCR comes from a man aged 18 to 29 in good health and CMV-seronegative. This chain uses TRBV6-5 with TRBJ1-1; D call uncertain. The sample was PBMCs. CDR3 nucleotide sequence: TGTGCCAGCAGTTACTCAGGATCCGGGACTGAAGCTTTCTTT. Amino acid sequence: CASSYSGSGTEAFF.